The 27 T cell receptor beta chains below all came from one sample that was sequenced in a study of control samples from healthy donors and cancer patients (dated by TCRdb to 2018 to 2020). The receptor library was made with the immunoSEQ multiplex PCR assay. The table comes from immuneACCESS by way of TCRdb, which keeps in-frame sequences with V and J called. Part of the clones is missing from these tables; in studies checked, under half for an unresolved V gene and the rest for unknown reasons. This sample holds 150,000 to 200,000 clones; approximately 92% were observed only once. The ten largest clones take up about 1.4% of the sample. The material sequenced was blood. These receptors originate from a man aged 30 to 39 in good health.

The chain has TRBV27 and TRBJ2-6, with 10 bases identical to TRBD1. The CDR3 runs 19 residues. The V gene end was trimmed by 3 bases and the J gene end by 6 bases; junction bases not matched to a gene: 14. From germline, CDR1 is MNHEY and CDR2 SMNVEV (reference sequence). CDR3 sequence reads: CASSFRAGTGATEANVLTF. For the CDR3, the DNA is TGTGCCAGCAGTTTTCGAGCCGGGACAGGGGCGACGGAGGCCAACGTCCTGACTTTC.

The V call is TRBV7-9, the J call TRBJ1-5; perhaps TRBD1 as D (5 bases). There are 15 residues in the CDR3. V was cut by 5 bases and J by 3 bases, with 14 bases left in between. CDR1 and CDR2 from the germline V gene are SEHNR and FQNEAQ (reference sequence). For the CDR3, the DNA is TGTGCCAGCAGCCTATCTGGGGGGACCAATCAGCCCCAGCATTTT. Translated, it gives CASSLSGGTNQPQHF. The whole variable domain, remainder taken from reference TRBV7-9 and TRBJ1-5, is DTGVSQNPRHKITKRGQNVTFRCDPISEHNRLYWYRQTLGQGPEFLTYFQNEAQLEKSRLLSDRFSAERPKGSFSTLEIQRTEQGDSAMYLCASSLSGGTNQPQHFGDGTRLSIL.

The rearrangement uses TRBV5-4 and TRBJ2-4; 8 bases match TRBD2. The junction had 15 bases not matched to a gene; V was cut back by 4 bases and J by 0 bases. This CDR3 region has 19 residues. Germline V lookup: CDR1 SGHNT, CDR2 YYREEE (reference sequence). CDR3 region: CASSDRVAGRTLAKNIQYF. The CDR3 region has the DNA TGTGCCAGCAGCGATCGGGTAGCGGGGCGGACTCTAGCCAAAAACATTCAGTACTTC. The variable domain in full, completed from reference TRBV5-4 and TRBJ2-4, reads ETGVTQSPTHLIKTRGQQVTLRCSSQSGHNTVSWYQQALGQGPQFIFQYYREEENGRGNFPPRFSGLQFPNYSSELNVNALELDDSALYLCASSDRVAGRTLAKNIQYFGAGTRLSVL.

This clone appeared a single time. The rearrangement links TRBV5-1 to TRBJ1-3; TRBD1 matches 9 bases. V shed 4 bases and J 4 bases; nucleotides not matched to a gene: 3. The length of the CDR3 is 14 residues. Per germline, CDR1 SGHRS and CDR2 YFSETQ. The CDR3 reads CASSKTGGGNTIYF. The CDR3, as DNA: TGCGCCAGCAGCAAGACAGGGGGAGGAAACACCATATATTTT.

J is TRBJ1-2 and V is TRBV19; a weak D match, TRBD1 (5 bases). Germline CDR1 and CDR2: LNHDA and SQIVND (reference sequence). Deletions cut 5 bases from V and 4 bases from J, with 11 bases between. The CDR3 spans 13 residues. Here the CDR3 reads CASSVRVSYGYTF. CDR3 bases: TGTGCCAGTAGTGTCAGGGTGAGCTATGGCTACACCTTC.

V usage is TRBV5-1 and J usage is TRBJ2-2, with 7 bases aligning to TRBD1. The length of the CDR3 is 14 residues. The V gene's germline CDR1 is SGHRS and CDR2 YFSETQ. V shed 5 bases, J shed 2 bases, and the junction held 3 bases outside the gene matches. CDR3 in amino acids: CASRGQTNTGELFF. For the CDR3, the DNA is TGCGCCAGCAGGGGACAGACCAACACCGGGGAGCTGTTTTTT.

This clone was seen just once. The CDR3 reads CATSRGPTNEKLFF. CDR3 bases: TGTGCCACCAGCAGAGGCCCAACTAATGAAAAACTGTTTTTT. This chain uses TRBV15 with TRBJ1-4; no reliable D call. Trimming took 1 base from V and 0 from J, leaving 3 bases between them. Germline CDR1 and CDR2: LNHNV and YYDKDF (reference sequence). The CDR3 loop spans 14 amino acids.

This chain connects TRBV11-2 to TRBJ1-1; D is unclear. CDR3 length: 12 amino acids. The V end was cut by 0 bases, the J end by 6 bases, with 5 bases between. CDR1 and CDR2 (germline): SGHAT, FQNNGV. Written as DNA, the CDR3 is TGTGCCAGCAGCTTAGATTGGGCTGAAGCTTTCTTT. Encoded protein: CASSLDWAEAFF.

This rearrangement joins TRBV6-1 to TRBJ1-5; D gene ambiguous. The CDR3 runs to 14 residues. V was clipped by 0 bases and J by 7 bases, with 10 bases between them. In germline, CDR1 is MNHNS, CDR2 SASEGT. CDR3 sequence: CASSEALGGQPQHF. The CDR3 DNA reads as TGTGCCAGCAGTGAAGCCCTGGGTGGCCAGCCCCAGCATTTT.

CDR3 loop: CASRRTSGVLDEQFF. CDR3 nucleotide sequence: TGTGCCAGCAGGCGGACTAGCGGGGTTTTGGATGAGCAGTTCTTC. The rearrangement uses TRBV2 and TRBJ2-1; 12 nucleotides line up with TRBD2. J was trimmed by 8 bases and V by 6 bases; bases with no gene match: 8. Germline V CDR1 and CDR2: SNHLY, FYNNEI. The length of the CDR3 is 15 residues.

This clone has only a few counts. The chain is built from TRBV6-5 and TRBJ1-6; TRBD1 agrees at 9 bases. Germline CDR1 reads MNHEY; CDR2 reads SVGAGI. The CDR3 extends over 14 amino acids. The V gene end was trimmed by 8 bases and the J gene end by 5 bases; junction bases not matched to a gene: 4. CDR3 DNA: TGTGCCAGCGGGTGGACAGGGGATAATTCACCCCTCCACTTT. Translated, it gives CASGWTGDNSPLHF.

For this clone: At one end, the junction sequence differs from germline, possibly due to a read error. The chain links TRBV11-2 to TRBJ2-2; 13 bases align to TRBD2. CDR1 is SGHAT and CDR2 is FQNNGV in the germline V gene. The CDR3 is made up of 16 amino acids. CDR3 DNA sequence: TGTGCCGGCAGCTTCACTAGCGGGAGGGCGTCCGGGGAGCTGTTTTTT. Its protein product is CAGSFTSGRASGELFF.

This chain uses TRBV7-9 with TRBJ1-1; D is unresolved. The ends were cut back, 7 bases at V and 6 bases at J, with 12 bases in the middle. Germline assignment: CDR1 SEHNR and CDR2 FQNEAQ (reference sequence). The CDR3 runs to 12 residues. As DNA, the CDR3 is TGTGCCAGCACCCGGCTGGACGCTGAAGCTTTCTTT. Translated, it gives CASTRLDAEAFF.

The chain links TRBV6-5 to TRBJ2-1; 8 bases match TRBD1. V gave up 5 bases and J gave up 5 bases; unmatched junction bases: 8. The germline gives CDR1 MNHEY, CDR2 SVGAGI. The CDR3 has 15 residues. CDR3 sequence: CASSPRDRPHNEQFF. The CDR3, as DNA: TGTGCCAGCAGTCCCCGGGACAGGCCCCACAATGAGCAGTTCTTC.

The CDR3 here is CASSRGRGQPQHF. DNA of the CDR3: TGTGCCAGCAGCAGGGGGCGCGGTCAGCCCCAGCATTTT. The genes are TRBV6-5 and TRBJ1-5, with 8 nucleotides matching TRBD1. Germline values: CDR1 MNHEY, CDR2 SVGAGI. The CDR3 is made up of 13 amino acids. Trimming cost V 6 bases and J 6 bases; bases outside gene matches: 4.

The chain joins TRBV7-9 to TRBJ1-5, with D perhaps matching TRBD1 (6 bases). Deletions cut 1 base from V and 5 bases from J, with 15 bases between. The CDR3 covers 16 residues. Germline V lookup: CDR1 SEHNR, CDR2 FQNEAQ (reference sequence). The CDR3 nucleotides are TGTGCCAGCAGCTTAGACCGGGGGGCAGGGCATCAGCCCCAGCATTTT. As protein: CASSLDRGAGHQPQHF.

The chain carries TRBV19 and TRBJ2-1; 7 bases are a match to TRBD2. Germline V gene lookup returns CDR1 LNHDA and CDR2 SQIVND (reference sequence). The V segment lost 7 bases and the J segment 0 bases; nucleotides outside the gene matches: 0. The CDR3 covers 13 residues. CDR3 DNA sequence: TGTGCCAGTACGGGGGGCTCCTACAATGAGCAGTTCTTC. Protein product: CASTGGSYNEQFF.

The chain couples TRBV3-1 (or the pseudogene TRBV3-2) to TRBJ2-5, with D possibly TRBD1 on 5 matching bases. The CDR3 loop spans 15 amino acids. In germline, CDR1 is LGHDT, CDR2 YNNKEL (reference sequence). Deletions cut 0 bases from V and 5 bases from J, with 13 bases between. This CDR3 is CASSQEVREMETQYF. The CDR3 coding sequence is TGTGCCAGCAGCCAAGAGGTCAGGGAAATGGAGACCCAGTACTTC.

The chain carries TRBV2 and TRBJ1-2; TRBD1 aligns across 8 bases. The CDR3 totals 14 residues. J gave up 8 bases and V 4 bases, and 9 bases lay outside the gene matches. Looked up from germline, CDR1 is SNHLY and CDR2 is FYNNEI. This CDR3 is CASSALQGVGGYTF. CDR3 sequence (DNA): TGTGCCAGCAGTGCCCTACAGGGGGTGGGAGGCTACACCTTC. The full variable domain, in which reference TRBV2 and TRBJ1-2 provide the parts outside the CDR3, is EPEVTQTPSHQVTQMGQEVILRCVPISNHLYFYWYRQILGQKVEFLVSFYNNEISEKSEIFDDQFSVERPDGSNFTLKIRSTKLEDSAMYFCASSALQGVGGYTFGSGTRLTVV.

This chain links TRBV6-2 or TRBV6-3 with TRBJ1-5, with a weak D call TRBD1 (6 bases). CDR3 length: 20 residues. Per the germline V gene, CDR1 is MNHEY and CDR2 is SVGEGT. Trimming removed 1 base from V and 0 bases from J, with 22 bases in between. This chain's CDR3 is CASSYFTGGGKLGSNQPQHF. CDR3 DNA: TGTGCCAGCAGTTACTTCACTGGGGGCGGGAAACTCGGTAGCAATCAGCCCCAGCATTTT.

The chain couples TRBV5-4 to TRBJ2-1; perhaps D is TRBD1 or TRBD2 (5 bases each). CDR1 and CDR2 (germline): SGHNT, YYREEE (reference sequence). CDR3 length equals 16 residues. Trimming took 7 bases from V and 6 from J, leaving 23 bases between them. For the CDR3, the DNA is TGTGCCAGCGGATCCTCGACGGGGCCTACAATCAATGAGCAGTTCTTC. Translated: CASGSSTGPTINEQFF.

With respect to this clone: At one of its ends the junction is not consistent with the germline gene, which may arise from a read error. The rearrangement links TRBV13 to TRBJ2-7, with 9 bases identical to TRBD1. CDR3 length: 15 amino acids. In germline, CDR1 is PRHDT, CDR2 FYEKMQ (reference sequence). The CDR3 loop is CASSLGGTGRYEQYF. The CDR3 DNA reads as TGTGCCAGCAGCCTAGGTGGGACAGGGCGATACGAGCAGTACTTC.

The rearrangement joins TRBV6-5 to TRBJ1-4, with D possibly matching TRBD1 (5 bases). Deletions cut 11 bases from V and 7 bases from J, with 17 bases between. Germline values: CDR1 MNHEY, CDR2 SVGAGI. This CDR3 has 13 amino acids. CDR3 protein: CACLQAMGEKLFF. The CDR3 DNA follows: TGTGCCTGCCTACAGGCGATGGGTGAAAAACTGTTTTTT.

The chain recombines TRBV29-1 with TRBJ2-6; tentatively, D is TRBD1 (6 bases). Germline V lookup: CDR1 SQVTM, CDR2 ANQGSEA. Trimming removed 4 bases at V and 0 bases at J, with 10 bases between. The CDR3 covers 15 residues. The CDR3 region is CSVGLGGSGANVLTF. The CDR3, as DNA: TGCAGCGTTGGCTTAGGGGGCTCTGGGGCCAACGTCCTGACTTTC.

V and J are TRBV9 and TRBJ2-5; 16 nucleotides match TRBD2. J lost 4 bases, V lost 3 bases, and 3 bases had no gene match. The CDR3 is 16 residues long. Germline V gives CDR1 SGDLS, CDR2 YYNGEE. The CDR3 spells CASSAGTSGGGETQYF. CDR3 DNA sequence: TGTGCCAGCAGCGCCGGGACTAGCGGGGGGGGAGAGACCCAGTACTTC.

This sequence joins TRBV5-8 and TRBJ2-3; D might be TRBD1 or TRBD2, each matching 6 bases. Trimming took off 2 bases at V and 4 bases at J, with 11 bases between the two ends. Germline V gene data show CDR1 as SGHTS and CDR2 as YDEGEE. CDR3 length: 14 residues. For the CDR3, the DNA is TGTGCCAGCAGCTTCGGGGGCGTGGCAGATACGCAGTATTTT. Its translation: CASSFGGVADTQYF.

The CDR3 loop is CASTPERASYNEQFF. CDR3 sequence (DNA): TGTGCCAGCACCCCCGAGAGGGCCTCCTACAATGAGCAGTTCTTC. The chain combines TRBV27 with TRBJ2-1, with D possibly being TRBD2 (5 bases). The CDR3 runs to 15 residues. Per the germline V gene, CDR1 is MNHEY and CDR2 is SMNVEV (reference sequence). Between the trimmed V and J ends, which lost 7 bases and 0 bases, there was a span of 13 bases.